This T cell receptor (beta chain) appears in the sequencing data of a study of tumor and adjacent non-tumor tissue in lung cancer. CDR1 and CDR2 (germline): KGHDR, SFDVKD. The CDR3 runs 15 residues. This clonotype was observed once. One junction end does not reproduce the germline sequence, and a read error may be involved. This sample's RNA came from whole unsorted tissue. The normal lung tissue was taken more than 3 cm from the tumor edge. The library came from three nested PCR rounds adapted from ARM-PCR protocols. TCRdb ran MiXCR on the multiplex PCR reads and lists one entry per CDR3 protein. The sample lists roughly 74,000 distinct CDR3 sequences, 76% occurring once.

The sequenced sample was distant non-tumor lung tissue. This sequence originates from a man aged 65 to 85 with non-small cell lung cancer. The chain recombines TRBV24-1 with TRBJ2-7; 7 nucleotides align to TRBD2. CDR3 in DNA: TGTGCTACCAGTAATTCGAACAGCGGGGCCTACGAGCAGTACTTC. It codes for CATSNSNSGAYEQYF.